One and the same sample provided the 17 T cell receptor beta chains below, sequenced in a study of cytomegalovirus exposure and HLA in healthy donors. Researchers ran the PCR with 60 Vbeta and 13 Jbeta primers. TCRdb keeps only in-frame clones here, not all; method: immunoSEQ multiplex PCR. The sample has 130,000 or so clones, roughly three fifths seen once. Material: PBMCs. All receptors derive from a woman between 35 and 50 years old in good health and CMV-seronegative.

There are a few counts of this clone. This rearrangement joins TRBV5-4 to TRBJ2-1; D gene ambiguous. The CDR3 spans 14 residues. Per the germline V gene, CDR1 is SGHNT and CDR2 is YYREEE (reference sequence). V was cut by 0 bases and J by 7 bases, with 11 bases left in between. The CDR3 here is CASSLAGDLNEQFF. Written as DNA, the CDR3 is TGTGCCAGCAGCTTGGCCGGTGATCTGAATGAGCAGTTCTTC.

Only a few counts were recorded for this clone. In DNA, the CDR3 is TGTGCCAGCAGCGTAGACAGGGGGCTGGGCACCGGGGAGCTGTTTTTT. As protein: CASSVDRGLGTGELFF. The J gene is TRBJ2-2, the V gene TRBV9; 9 positions agree with TRBD1. Looked up from germline, CDR1 is SGDLS and CDR2 is YYNGEE. Unmatched junction bases numbered 4, after V lost 0 bases and J lost 4 bases. There are 16 residues in the CDR3.

This chain connects TRBV29-1 to TRBJ1-1; a weak D match, TRBD1 (5 bases). This CDR3 spans 12 amino acids. The germline V and J ends were trimmed by 7 bases and 5 bases, with 14 bases remaining between them. Germline CDR1 is SQVTM and CDR2 is ANQGSEA. CDR3 sequence reads: CSAIRGPTEAFF. In DNA form, the CDR3 reads TGCAGCGCTATAAGGGGTCCGACTGAAGCTTTCTTT.

The rearrangement links TRBV7-3 to TRBJ2-3, with TRBD2 matching over 11 bases. V shed 5 bases and J 5 bases; nucleotides not matched to a gene: 6. The CDR3 loop spans 15 amino acids. Germline V gives CDR1 SGHTA, CDR2 FQGTGA. The CDR3 nucleotides are TGTGCCAGCAGCCTTAGCGGGGGGGCCAAAGATACGCAGTATTTT. This sequence encodes CASSLSGGAKDTQYF.

The sample holds one count of this clone. The gene calls are TRBV7-9 and TRBJ2-7; 12 bases line up with TRBD1. Trimming took 5 bases from V and 10 from J; bases not matched to a gene: 9. The CDR3 is made up of 14 amino acids. Germline loops: CDR1 SEHNR, CDR2 FQNEAQ (reference sequence). CDR3: CASSRDRGLQGQYF. The CDR3 bases are TGTGCCAGCAGCCGGGACAGGGGGCTTCAGGGTCAGTACTTC.

This clone has only a few counts. The chain combines TRBV7-9 with TRBJ2-7, with D perhaps matching TRBD1 (6 bases). V was trimmed by 5 bases and J by 3 bases, leaving 23 bases between them. This CDR3 comprises 17 residues. Germline CDR1 reads SEHNR; CDR2 reads FQNEAQ (reference sequence). Here the CDR3 DNA reads TGTGCCAGCAGCCCCCAGCCGGGCGCCAGGGGAGTCTACGAGCAGTACTTC. As protein: CASSPQPGARGVYEQYF.

The V and J genes are TRBV6-4 and TRBJ1-6, with D uncertain. Germline V gives CDR1 MRHNA, CDR2 SNTAGT. CDR3 size: 15 residues. Deletions cut 3 bases from V and 5 bases from J, with 11 bases between. For the CDR3, the DNA is TGTGCCAGCAGTGAGGATGGAGGCAATAATTCACCCCTCCACTTT. Protein product: CASSEDGGNNSPLHF.

In its sample, this clone was seen a few times. The V gene is TRBV5-1, the J gene TRBJ2-7; D is perhaps TRBD2 (5 bases). Germline CDR1 and CDR2: SGHRS and YFSETQ. V was shortened by 4 bases and J by 0 bases, with 17 bases between the two germline ends. CDR3 length: 16 residues. CDR3 region: CASSPARIGGSYEQYF. In nucleotides, the CDR3 is TGCGCCAGCAGCCCCGCCAGGATTGGAGGCTCCTACGAGCAGTACTTC.

This clone was seen only a few times. This chain joins TRBV30 and TRBJ2-3, with D tentatively TRBD1 (6 bases). The CDR3 consists of 15 residues. V dropped 1 base and J dropped 1 base, with 12 bases sitting between them. Germline values: CDR1 GTSNPN, CDR2 SVGIG (reference sequence). The CDR3 region has the DNA TGTGCCTGGAGTGGCGGCCCAGGGGGCACAGATACGCAGTATTTT. Translating gives CAWSGGPGGTDTQYF.

V and J are TRBV4-3 and TRBJ2-7; 11 bases line up with TRBD2. The V gene's germline CDR1 is LGHNA and CDR2 YSLEER. The CDR3 consists of 16 residues. The trim removed 1 base at V and 3 bases at J, leaving 5 bases unmatched. The CDR3 bases are TGCGCCAGCAGCCAAGCGTTTGGGACTAGCGGCTACGAGCAGTACTTC. Amino acid sequence: CASSQAFGTSGYEQYF.

This clone was observed once. This rearrangement joins TRBV6-6 to TRBJ1-5, with 7 nucleotides matching TRBD1. Per the germline V gene, CDR1 is MNHNY and CDR2 is SVGAGI (reference sequence). The CDR3 spans 14 residues. Trimming removed 7 bases from V and 1 base from J; junction bases left unmatched: 4. CDR3 loop: CASNPTGSNQPQHF. The DNA of the CDR3 is TGTGCCAGCAACCCGACAGGGAGCAATCAGCCCCAGCATTTT.

This rearrangement joins TRBV18 to TRBJ1-2; TRBD1 agrees at 9 bases. The CDR3 has 14 residues. The V gene's germline CDR1 is KGHSH and CDR2 LQKENI. V lost 8 bases, J lost 4 bases, and 8 bases stayed unmatched. CDR3 bases: TGTGCCAGCCAAAGCGGGACAGGGAGCTATGGCTACACCTTC. It is translated as CASQSGTGSYGYTF. Supplemented by reference TRBV18 and TRBJ1-2, the full variable domain reads NAGVMQNPRHLVRRRGQEARLRCSPMKGHSHVYWYRQLPEEGLKFMVYLQKENIIDESGMPKERFSAEFPKEGPSILRIQQVVRGDSAAYFCASQSGTGSYGYTFGSGTRLTVV.

The chain links TRBV2 to TRBJ1-3; no firm D call. The germline gives CDR1 SNHLY, CDR2 FYNNEI. Trimming pared 7 bases from V and 0 bases from J, leaving 4 bases between. This CDR3 spans 12 amino acids. This CDR3 reads CASILSGNTIYF. The DNA of the CDR3 is TGTGCCAGCATCCTCTCTGGAAACACCATATATTTT.

This clone was picked up a small number of times. The rearrangement links TRBV7-2 to TRBJ1-2; D is perhaps TRBD1 (6 bases). Germline CDR1 SGHTA, CDR2 FQGNSA. V was cut by 8 bases and J by 4 bases, with 26 bases left in between. The CDR3 sequence is 17 residues long. CDR3 sequence (DNA): TGTGCCAGCGAGGGGGTGGGCAGGTCGTTACCTACCTATGGCTACACCTTC. Translation gives CASEGVGRSLPTYGYTF.

The chain employs TRBV2 and TRBJ2-7; D unclear. The CDR3 is made up of 14 amino acids. V lost 2 bases and J 2 bases, leaving 10 bases between the germline ends. The germline gives CDR1 SNHLY, CDR2 FYNNEI. The CDR3 protein is CASSEHSNTYEQYF. The DNA for the CDR3 is TGTGCCAGCAGTGAACACTCGAATACCTACGAGCAGTACTTC.

In its sample, this clone was seen once. V gene TRBV27 combines with J gene TRBJ2-6, with TRBD1 identical over 7 bases. The CDR3 sequence is 17 residues long. The germline CDR1 and CDR2 sequences are MNHEY and SMNVEV (reference sequence). Germline trimming cut 6 bases from V and 0 bases from J; bases unmatched to any gene: 8. In DNA, the CDR3 is TGTGCCAGCAGCACCGGGACAGTGAACTCTGGGGCCAACGTCCTGACTTTC. It codes for CASSTGTVNSGANVLTF.

This chain joins TRBV14 and TRBJ1-1; D possibly corresponds to TRBD1 (5 bases). The germline CDR1 and CDR2 sequences are SGHDN and FVKESK. The V and J ends lost 4 bases and 1 base respectively, with 7 bases between them. The CDR3 is 13 residues long. The CDR3 nucleotides are TGTGCCAGCAGCCGACAGCAGAACACTGAAGCTTTCTTT. It encodes CASSRQQNTEAFF. Full variable domain (missing parts from reference TRBV14 and TRBJ1-1): EAGVTQFPSHSVIEKGQTVTLRCDPISGHDNLYWYRRVMGKEIKFLLHFVKESKQDESGMPNNRFLAERTGGTYSTLKVQPAELEDSGVYFCASSRQQNTEAFFGQGTRLTVV.